This T cell receptor beta chain was identified during a study of blood T cell repertoires in COVID-19. On the study more broadly: The United States, Italy and Spain supplied acute and convalescent COVID-19 samples.

V was clipped by 2 bases and J by 7 bases, with 12 bases between them. CDR1 is SGHNT, CDR2 YENEEA, per germline. This CDR3 is 14 amino acids long. Original handling: The assay estimated nucleated cells by amplifying reference gene primers. Data came from immunoSEQ multiplex PCR; TCRdb stores just in-frame clones and leaves some out. V and J calls and clone size follow that table, whereas D and trimming were derived from the DNA. The table has under 250,000 clones, around nine tenths seen once. This chain joins TRBV11-3 and TRBJ2-1; possibly TRBD2 for D (6 bases). The receptor comes from a woman between 55 and 75 years old who had recovered from COVID-19. Sequencing was carried out using peripheral blood. The CDR3 DNA reads TGTGCCAGCAGCTTAAACGGGGGATTGAATGAGCAGTTCTTC. Its translation: CASSLNGGLNEQFF.